This T cell receptor (beta chain) was recorded in a study of blood T cell repertoires in COVID-19. Whole-study context: Italy, Spain and the United States were the sources of the convalescent and acute COVID-19 samples. The cDNA or gDNA used as material had been derived from T cells, B-cell-depleted T cells, or PBMCs.

Sequenced by immunoSEQ multiplex PCR; TCRdb stores in-frame clones only, minus some. The table lists about 83,000 clones, about 90% of them singletons. The CDR3 length is 12 residues. Germline CDR1 is SNHLY and CDR2 is FYNNEI. V lost 8 bases to trimming and J lost 6 bases; unmatched junction nucleotides: 3. V usage is TRBV2 and J usage is TRBJ2-2, with 7 nucleotides matching TRBD2. Sequencing input: peripheral blood. The source is a woman aged 50 to 60 with active or convalescent COVID-19. CDR3 coding DNA: TGTGCCAGCGAGACTAGCCCCGGGGAGCTGTTTTTT. This gives the protein CASETSPGELFF.